This is a list of T cell receptor beta chains from one sample in a study of cytomegalovirus exposure and HLA in healthy donors. The table came from immunoSEQ multiplex PCR; TCRdb's copy has only in-frame clones and leaves some out. The sample holds about 82,000 clones; 85% to 95% are singletons and the top ten take about 0.7%. Input material: PBMCs. The receptors were sampled from a man in his late teens or twenties in good health and CMV-seronegative. Both conserved end residues are part of each CDR3. Fields, in order: CDR3 length, D gene, clone size, V gene, J gene, CDR3 protein, CDR3 DNA. A D gene is named only where the DNA matches it firmly. A row's size may be missing; if present it is once, few, many or a size class.

len: 15
d_gene: -
abundance: -
v_gene: TRBV2
j_gene: TRBJ2-5
CDR3aa: CASSEDGLGGRTQYF
CDR3nt: TGTGCCAGCAGTGAAGACGGCCTAGGAGGAAGGACCCAGTACTTC

len: 15
d_gene: -
abundance: -
v_gene: TRBV11-2
j_gene: TRBJ2-6
CDR3aa: CASSPQAFGANVLTF
CDR3nt: TGTGCCAGCAGCCCTCAGGCTTTCGGGGCCAACGTCCTGACTTTC

len: 15
d_gene: TRBD1
abundance: -
v_gene: TRBV6-5
j_gene: TRBJ1-2
CDR3aa: CASSYSGTGNYGYTF
CDR3nt: TGTGCCAGCAGTTACTCCGGGACAGGGAACTATGGCTACACCTTC

len: 17
d_gene: TRBD1
abundance: -
v_gene: TRBV5-1
j_gene: TRBJ2-5
CDR3aa: CASQPNPGQGYQETQYF
CDR3nt: TGCGCCAGCCAGCCGAATCCGGGACAGGGGTACCAAGAGACCCAGTACTTC

len: 15
d_gene: TRBD1
abundance: -
v_gene: TRBV5-4
j_gene: TRBJ1-2
CDR3aa: CASTPWTGSNYGYTF
CDR3nt: TGTGCCAGCACCCCCTGGACAGGGAGTAACTATGGCTACACCTTC

len: 16
d_gene: -
abundance: once
v_gene: TRBV7-9
j_gene: TRBJ1-3
CDR3aa: CASSNPTGVSGNTIYF
CDR3nt: TGTGCCAGCAGTAATCCTACGGGGGTCTCTGGAAACACCATATATTTT

len: 14
d_gene: -
abundance: -
v_gene: TRBV7-2
j_gene: TRBJ1-2
CDR3aa: CASSSTQGSYGYTF
CDR3nt: TGTGCCAGCAGCAGTACGCAGGGAAGCTATGGCTACACCTTC

len: 15
d_gene: TRBD1
abundance: -
v_gene: TRBV15
j_gene: TRBJ2-7
CDR3aa: CATSRPKTGNYEQYF
CDR3nt: TGTGCCACCAGCAGACCTAAGACAGGGAACTACGAGCAGTACTTC

len: 11
d_gene: -
abundance: -
v_gene: TRBV30
j_gene: TRBJ1-1
CDR3aa: CAWRAGGLDFF
CDR3nt: TGTGCCTGGAGGGCCGGGGGATTGGATTTCTTT

len: 14
d_gene: -
abundance: few
v_gene: TRBV10-2
j_gene: TRBJ2-7
CDR3aa: CASSRTSLSSEQYF
CDR3nt: TGCGCCAGCAGCCGCACCTCCCTATCCTCCGAGCAGTACTTC

len: 16
d_gene: -
abundance: -
v_gene: TRBV5-1
j_gene: TRBJ1-1
CDR3aa: CASSLATGTLNTEAFF
CDR3nt: TGCGCCAGCAGCTTGGCGACAGGAACACTGAACACTGAAGCTTTCTTT

len: 14
d_gene: TRBD1
abundance: -
v_gene: TRBV7-9
j_gene: TRBJ2-7
CDR3aa: CASSKAGQGLEQYF
CDR3nt: TGTGCCAGCAGCAAGGCGGGACAGGGCCTCGAGCAGTACTTC

len: 13
d_gene: -
abundance: -
v_gene: TRBV6-5
j_gene: TRBJ1-1
CDR3aa: CASSYQGYTEAFF
CDR3nt: TGTGCCAGCAGTTACCAGGGGTACACTGAAGCTTTCTTT

len: 15
d_gene: TRBD1
abundance: -
v_gene: TRBV11-2
j_gene: TRBJ2-6
CDR3aa: CASSYRGVGANVLTF
CDR3nt: TGTGCCAGCAGCTACAGGGGGGTTGGGGCCAACGTCCTGACTTTC

len: 12
d_gene: -
abundance: once
v_gene: TRBV12-5
j_gene: TRBJ2-3
CDR3aa: CASGLVQDTQYF
CDR3nt: TGTGCTAGTGGTTTGGTACAAGATACGCAGTATTTT

len: 14
d_gene: TRBD1
abundance: -
v_gene: TRBV10-3
j_gene: TRBJ1-2
CDR3aa: CAIKGAGIEWGYTF
CDR3nt: TGTGCCATCAAGGGGGCAGGGATCGAGTGGGGCTACACCTTC

len: 14
d_gene: TRBD2
abundance: -
v_gene: TRBV30
j_gene: TRBJ2-7
CDR3aa: CAWKFRGGSIEQYF
CDR3nt: TGTGCCTGGAAATTCCGCGGGGGGAGTATTGAGCAGTACTTC

len: 15
d_gene: -
abundance: -
v_gene: TRBV5-5
j_gene: TRBJ1-5
CDR3aa: CASSQTDDSNQPQHF
CDR3nt: TGTGCCAGCAGCCAGACAGATGATAGCAATCAGCCCCAGCATTTT

len: 17
d_gene: -
abundance: -
v_gene: TRBV11-3
j_gene: TRBJ1-3
CDR3aa: CASSLVGGLDSGNTIYF
CDR3nt: TGTGCCAGCAGCTTAGTCGGGGGGTTAGACTCTGGAAACACCATATATTTT

len: 17
d_gene: -
abundance: -
v_gene: TRBV5-5
j_gene: TRBJ1-1
CDR3aa: CASSLVWTQLGDTEAFF
CDR3nt: TGTGCCAGCAGCTTGGTTTGGACTCAACTCGGGGACACTGAAGCTTTCTTT

len: 15
d_gene: TRBD2
abundance: -
v_gene: TRBV27
j_gene: TRBJ2-7
CDR3aa: CASSRRGSAGYEQYF
CDR3nt: TGTGCCAGCAGTCGGCGGGGGTCAGCAGGATACGAGCAGTACTTC

len: 14
d_gene: -
abundance: -
v_gene: TRBV7-9
j_gene: TRBJ1-3
CDR3aa: CASSLYEPGNTIYF
CDR3nt: TGTGCCAGCAGCTTATATGAGCCAGGAAACACCATATATTTT

len: 12
d_gene: -
abundance: -
v_gene: TRBV6-5
j_gene: TRBJ2-3
CDR3aa: CASSYGAGLQYF
CDR3nt: TGTGCCAGCAGTTACGGAGCCGGTTTGCAGTATTTT

len: 14
d_gene: -
abundance: -
v_gene: TRBV7-2
j_gene: TRBJ2-1
CDR3aa: CASSLKSGSNEQFF
CDR3nt: TGTGCCAGCAGCTTAAAGTCCGGGAGCAATGAGCAGTTCTTC

len: 15
d_gene: -
abundance: -
v_gene: TRBV27
j_gene: TRBJ1-5
CDR3aa: CASNRGSLTGQPQHF
CDR3nt: TGTGCCAGCAATAGGGGGTCCCTTACAGGGCAGCCCCAGCATTTT

len: 13
d_gene: -
abundance: -
v_gene: TRBV10-3
j_gene: TRBJ1-2
CDR3aa: CAISALQGNGYTF
CDR3nt: TGTGCCATCAGCGCGTTACAGGGTAATGGCTACACCTTC

len: 15
d_gene: TRBD1
abundance: -
v_gene: TRBV5-1
j_gene: TRBJ1-1
CDR3aa: CASSSGRQGRIEAFF
CDR3nt: TGCGCCAGCAGCTCCGGGAGACAGGGACGAATTGAAGCTTTCTTT

len: 14
d_gene: -
abundance: -
v_gene: TRBV11-3
j_gene: TRBJ2-1
CDR3aa: CASLGAGGSNEQFF
CDR3nt: TGTGCCAGCTTGGGGGCAGGGGGGAGCAATGAGCAGTTCTTC